This T cell receptor beta chain stems from a study of OX40 agonist ivuxolimab in advanced cancers. Study-level information: Patients in dose escalation had liver, melanoma, kidney or head and neck cancers.

The CDR3 is 13 amino acids. Looked up from germline, CDR1 is SNHLY and CDR2 is FYNNEI. Trimming at V came to 7 bases and at J to 4 bases, leaving 1 base not matched to a gene. Clones were read by immunoSEQ multiplex PCR, and TCRdb kept only the in-frame ones, dropping some. The sample comprises 15,000 to 20,000 clones, about 86% of which are singletons, and less than 0.85% rests with the top ten. This clone has a single count. This clonotype was sampled from an adult with an advanced solid tumor such as melanoma, head and neck, liver or kidney cancer. This chain links TRBV2 with TRBJ2-5, with 12 bases aligning to TRBD2. Sequencing was performed on CD4+ or CD8+ T cells sorted from blood, taken in a trial of the OX40 agonist ivuxolimab. CDR3 region: CASTGLAGETQYF. The CDR3 region has the DNA TGTGCCAGCACGGGACTAGCGGGAGAGACCCAGTACTTC.